This TCR beta chain was documented in a study of cytotoxic CD8 clonotypes in ibrutinib-treated CLL. Study-level information: Each sample contained, on average, about 250,000 productive templates and 75,000 to 100,000 productive rearrangements.

Clones were read by immunoSEQ multiplex PCR, and TCRdb kept only the in-frame ones, dropping some. The sample lists around 250,000 clones; under 80% were seen once. The V and J ends lost 3 bases and 5 bases respectively, with 23 bases between them. There are 17 residues in the CDR3. CDR1 is MNHEY and CDR2 is SMNVEV in the germline V gene (reference sequence). Study-wide findings and caveats: Investigators sampled sustained-remission and progressing patients at differing times. At ibrutinib response, clonality increased, and at progression it declined back toward baseline.

A word on this clone: The target antigen is unknown.

This TCR was recovered from a human donor with chronic lymphocytic leukemia. This material consisted of PBMCs, taken after 24 months of ibrutinib treatment. The J gene is TRBJ2-7, the V gene TRBV27, with a possible D match to TRBD2 (6 bases). The CDR3 here is CASSFGLSGSRGHEQYF. CDR3 nucleotides: TGTGCCAGCAGTTTTGGTTTGAGCGGGTCCCGCGGGCACGAGCAGTACTTC.